A single sample gave rise to the 9 T cell receptor beta chains below, sequenced in a study of stem cell transplantation in POMP-related autoinflammatory disease. TCRdb's table, derived via immunoSEQ multiplex PCR, lists solely in-frame clones and lacks some. The sample holds roughly 8,900 clones, just over 85% seen once. The source material was CD8+ T cells from PBMCs, sampled after stem cell transplantation. The receptors shown here come from a human patient with POMP-related autoinflammation and immune dysregulation (PRAID). Some T cells may be graft donor cells.

This chain links TRBV5-6 with TRBJ2-7, with D hard to call. V lost 0 bases and J 0 bases, leaving 7 bases between the germline ends. CDR1 is SGHDT and CDR2 is YYEEEE in the germline V gene. The CDR3 runs to 14 residues. This CDR3 is CASSLAGPSYEQYF. DNA for the CDR3: TGTGCCAGCAGCTTGGCTGGGCCCTCCTACGAGCAGTACTTC.

This rearrangement joins TRBV28 to TRBJ1-2; D remains unclear. V was cut by 5 bases and J by 4 bases, with 14 bases left in between. The CDR3 totals 14 residues. The germline V gene encodes CDR1 MDHEN and CDR2 SYDVKM. The CDR3 spells CASSERMRAYGYTF. DNA for the CDR3: TGTGCCAGCAGTGAACGGATGAGGGCCTATGGCTACACCTTC.

This chain uses TRBV11-1 with TRBJ2-3, with TRBD2 identical over 11 bases. The germline V gene encodes CDR1 SGHAT and CDR2 FQDESV (reference sequence). V lost 5 bases to trimming and J lost 2 bases; unmatched junction nucleotides: 6. This CDR3 contains 16 residues. CDR3 in DNA: TGTGCCAGCAGCATTGAGACTAGCGGGGACACAGATACGCAGTATTTT. Its translation is CASSIETSGDTDTQYF.

This clone was observed a single time. The chain recombines TRBV11-3 with TRBJ2-1; D may match TRBD1 or TRBD2 (5 bases each). The germline gives CDR1 SGHNT, CDR2 YENEEA. V lost 2 bases and J lost 8, with 13 bases in between. This CDR3 is 14 amino acids long. CDR3 sequence (DNA): TGTGCCAGCAGCTTACCGGGGCGTCGGGATGAGCAGTTCTTC. Translation gives CASSLPGRRDEQFF.

Only one count was recorded for this clone. The chain links TRBV19 to TRBJ1-1; the D gene is possibly TRBD1 (5 bases). CDR3 length: 15 residues. V gave up 1 base and J gave up 3 bases, with 12 bases separating them. Germline V gene sequence: CDR1 LNHDA, CDR2 SQIVND (reference sequence). The CDR3 DNA sequence: TGTGCCAGTAGTATAGCCGCAGGGCGTGACACTGAAGCTTTCTTT. It yields the protein CASSIAAGRDTEAFF.

This rearrangement joins TRBV28 to TRBJ1-5; D is unclear. CDR1 MDHEN and CDR2 SYDVKM come from the germline V gene. Trimming stripped 8 bases from V and 0 bases from J, with 20 bases between. This CDR3 comprises 17 residues. CDR3 amino acids: CASGPPTVTYSNQPQHF. In nucleotides, the CDR3 is TGTGCCAGCGGCCCCCCGACGGTTACGTATAGCAATCAGCCCCAGCATTTT.

This chain links TRBV7-9 with TRBJ1-2; TRBD1 matches at 8 bases. The V and J ends lost 5 bases and 6 bases, in that order; junction bases with no gene match: 5. CDR3 size: 13 residues. Per the germline V gene, CDR1 is SEHNR and CDR2 is FQNEAQ (reference sequence). The CDR3 coding sequence is TGTGCCAGCAGCCTGGTGGACAGGGATGGCTACACCTTC. Protein product: CASSLVDRDGYTF.

The rearrangement joins TRBV7-9 to TRBJ2-1; TRBD2 might be the D (5 bases). Trimming stripped 2 bases from V and 9 bases from J, with 11 bases between. CDR1 is SEHNR, CDR2 FQNEAQ, per germline (reference sequence). The CDR3 runs 13 residues. The chain's CDR3 is CASSLPPGGEQFF. The CDR3 DNA sequence: TGTGCCAGCAGCTTACCCCCCGGAGGTGAGCAGTTCTTC.

This sequence joins TRBV28 and TRBJ2-7, with 7 nucleotides matching TRBD2. This CDR3 contains 14 residues. V shed 5 bases and J 12 bases; nucleotides not matched to a gene: 16. CDR1 MDHEN and CDR2 SYDVKM come from the germline V gene. CDR3: CASSPHPTSRFWYF. The CDR3 DNA reads TGTGCCAGCAGTCCACACCCGACTAGCAGGTTTTGGTACTTC.